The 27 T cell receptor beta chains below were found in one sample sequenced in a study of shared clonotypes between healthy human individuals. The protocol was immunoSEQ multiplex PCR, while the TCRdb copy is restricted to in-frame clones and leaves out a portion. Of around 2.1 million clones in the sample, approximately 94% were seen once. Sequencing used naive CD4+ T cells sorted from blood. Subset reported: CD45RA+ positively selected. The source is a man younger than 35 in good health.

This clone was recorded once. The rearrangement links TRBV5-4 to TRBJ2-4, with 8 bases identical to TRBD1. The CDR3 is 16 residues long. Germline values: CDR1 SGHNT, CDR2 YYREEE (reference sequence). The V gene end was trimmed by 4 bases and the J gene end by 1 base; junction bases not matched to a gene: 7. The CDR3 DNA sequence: TGTGCCAGCAGCGCAACTGGGGACAGGGCCAAAAACATTCAGTACTTC. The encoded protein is CASSATGDRAKNIQYF.

The DNA for the CDR3 is TGTGCCAGCAATCCCCCGGGGGGCACTGAAGCTTTCTTT. It specifies CASNPPGGTEAFF. The rearrangement joins TRBV28 to TRBJ1-1; possible D gene TRBD1, 5 bases. Trimming pared 7 bases from V and 4 bases from J, leaving 13 bases between. Germline-derived CDR1 and CDR2 are MDHEN and SYDVKM. CDR3 length: 13 amino acids.

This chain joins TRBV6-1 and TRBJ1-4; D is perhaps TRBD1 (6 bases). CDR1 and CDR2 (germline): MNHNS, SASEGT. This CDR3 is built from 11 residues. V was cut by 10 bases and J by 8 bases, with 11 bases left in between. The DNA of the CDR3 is TGTGCCACGGCCAGGGGCGAAAAACTGTTTTTT. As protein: CATARGEKLFF.

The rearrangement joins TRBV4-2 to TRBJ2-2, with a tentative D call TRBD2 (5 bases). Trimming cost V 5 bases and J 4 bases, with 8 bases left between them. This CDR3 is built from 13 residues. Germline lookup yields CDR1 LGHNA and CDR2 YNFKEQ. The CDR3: CASSGLSTGELFF. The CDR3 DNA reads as TGTGCCAGCAGCGGACTGAGCACCGGGGAGCTGTTTTTT.

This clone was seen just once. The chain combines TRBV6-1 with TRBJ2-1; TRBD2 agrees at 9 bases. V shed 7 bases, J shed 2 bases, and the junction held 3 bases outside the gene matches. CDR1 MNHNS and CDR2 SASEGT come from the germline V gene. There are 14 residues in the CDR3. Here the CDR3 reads CASTTSGAYNEQFF. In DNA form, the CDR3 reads TGTGCCAGCACGACTAGCGGAGCCTACAATGAGCAGTTCTTC.

DNA of the CDR3: TGTGCCAGCAGGGACGACAGGGACACTGAAGCTTTCTTT. The encoded protein is CASRDDRDTEAFF. The rearrangement links TRBV6-6 to TRBJ1-1; the match to TRBD1 covers 7 bases. In germline, CDR1 is MNHNY, CDR2 SVGAGI (reference sequence). Trimming cost V 6 bases and J 3 bases; bases outside gene matches: 4. The CDR3 has 13 amino acids.

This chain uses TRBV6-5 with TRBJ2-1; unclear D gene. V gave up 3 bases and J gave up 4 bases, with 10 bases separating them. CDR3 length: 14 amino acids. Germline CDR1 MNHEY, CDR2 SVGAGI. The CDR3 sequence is CASSYSQTYNEQFF. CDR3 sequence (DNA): TGTGCCAGCAGTTATTCACAGACTTACAATGAGCAGTTCTTC.

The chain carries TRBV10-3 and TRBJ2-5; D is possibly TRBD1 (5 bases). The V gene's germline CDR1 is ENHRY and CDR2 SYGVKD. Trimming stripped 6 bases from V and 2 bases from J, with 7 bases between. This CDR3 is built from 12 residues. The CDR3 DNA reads TGTGCCATCAGAAACAGGCAAGAGACCCAGTACTTC. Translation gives CAIRNRQETQYF.

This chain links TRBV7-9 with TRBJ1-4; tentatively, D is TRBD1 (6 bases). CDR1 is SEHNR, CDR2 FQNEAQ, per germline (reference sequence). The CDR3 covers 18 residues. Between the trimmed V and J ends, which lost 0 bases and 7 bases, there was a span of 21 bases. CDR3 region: CASSLALRGYGEGEKLFF. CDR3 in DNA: TGTGCCAGCAGCTTAGCGCTCAGGGGTTATGGTGAAGGTGAAAAACTGTTTTTT.

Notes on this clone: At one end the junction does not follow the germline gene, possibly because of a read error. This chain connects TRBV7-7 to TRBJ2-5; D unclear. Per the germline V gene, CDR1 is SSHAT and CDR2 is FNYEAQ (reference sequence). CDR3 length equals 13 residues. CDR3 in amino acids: CASSLSRAETQYF. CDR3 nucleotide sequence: TGTGCTAGCAGCTTAAGCCGCGCTGAGACCCAGTACTTC.

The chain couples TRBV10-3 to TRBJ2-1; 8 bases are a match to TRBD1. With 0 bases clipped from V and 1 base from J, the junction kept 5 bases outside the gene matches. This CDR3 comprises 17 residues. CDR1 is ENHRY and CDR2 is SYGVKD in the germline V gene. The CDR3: CAISESGDRLSYNEQFF. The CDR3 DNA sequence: TGTGCCATCAGTGAGTCCGGGGACAGGCTTTCCTACAATGAGCAGTTCTTC.

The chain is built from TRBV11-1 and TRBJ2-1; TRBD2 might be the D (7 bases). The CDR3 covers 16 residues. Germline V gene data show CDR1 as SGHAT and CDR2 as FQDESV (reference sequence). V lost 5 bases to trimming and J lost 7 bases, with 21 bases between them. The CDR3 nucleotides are TGTGCCAGCAGCCTCTATCGGGGGGACACAAGGAATGAGCAGTTCTTC. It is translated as CASSLYRGDTRNEQFF.

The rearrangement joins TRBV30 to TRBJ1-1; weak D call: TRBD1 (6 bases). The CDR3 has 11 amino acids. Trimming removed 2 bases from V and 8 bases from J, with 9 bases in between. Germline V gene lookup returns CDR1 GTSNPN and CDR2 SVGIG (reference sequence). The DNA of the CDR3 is TGTGCCTGGAGTAAACAGGGAGAAGCTTTCTTT. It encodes CAWSKQGEAFF.

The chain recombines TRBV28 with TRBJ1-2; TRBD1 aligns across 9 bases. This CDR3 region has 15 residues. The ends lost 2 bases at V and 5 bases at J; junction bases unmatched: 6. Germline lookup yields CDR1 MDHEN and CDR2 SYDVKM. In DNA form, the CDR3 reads TGTGCCAGCAGTTTACCGGCGACAGGGGGTTATGGCTACACCTTC. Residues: CASSLPATGGYGYTF.

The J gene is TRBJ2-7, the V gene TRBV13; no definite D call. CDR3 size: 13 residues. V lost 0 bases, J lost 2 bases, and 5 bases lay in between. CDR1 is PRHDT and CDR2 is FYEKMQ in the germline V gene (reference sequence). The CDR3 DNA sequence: TGTGCCAGCAGCTTAGGAGAACCCTACGAGCAGTACTTC. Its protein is CASSLGEPYEQYF.

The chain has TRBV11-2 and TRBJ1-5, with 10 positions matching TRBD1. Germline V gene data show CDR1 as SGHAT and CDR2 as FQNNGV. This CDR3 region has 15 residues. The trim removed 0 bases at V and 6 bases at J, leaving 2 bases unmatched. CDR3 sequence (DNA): TGTGCCAGCAGCTTAGAGGGGGACAGGGGTCAGCCCCAGCATTTT. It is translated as CASSLEGDRGQPQHF.

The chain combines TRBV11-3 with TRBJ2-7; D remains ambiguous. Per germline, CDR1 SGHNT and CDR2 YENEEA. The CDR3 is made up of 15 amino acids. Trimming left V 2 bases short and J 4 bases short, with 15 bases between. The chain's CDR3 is CASSLRSGHLYEQYF. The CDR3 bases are TGTGCCAGCAGCTTACGTAGTGGCCACTTGTACGAGCAGTACTTC. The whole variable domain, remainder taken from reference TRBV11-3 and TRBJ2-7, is EAGVVQSPRYKIIEKKQPVAFWCNPISGHNTLYWYLQNLGQGPELLIRYENEEAVDDSQLPKDRFSAERLKGVDSTLKIQPAELGDSAVYLCASSLRSGHLYEQYFGPGTRLTVT.

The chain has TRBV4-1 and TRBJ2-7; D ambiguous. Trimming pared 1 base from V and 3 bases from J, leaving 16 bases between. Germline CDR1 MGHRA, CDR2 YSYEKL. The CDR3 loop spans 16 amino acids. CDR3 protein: CASSQGSNLGIYEQYF. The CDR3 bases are TGCGCCAGCAGCCAAGGCTCGAACCTAGGGATCTACGAGCAGTACTTC.

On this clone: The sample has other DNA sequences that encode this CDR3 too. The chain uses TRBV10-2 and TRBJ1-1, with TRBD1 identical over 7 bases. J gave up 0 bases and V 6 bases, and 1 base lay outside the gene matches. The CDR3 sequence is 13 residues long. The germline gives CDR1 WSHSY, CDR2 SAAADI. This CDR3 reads CASSDRVNTEAFF. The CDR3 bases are TGCGCCAGCAGCGACAGGGTGAACACTGAAGCTTTCTTT.

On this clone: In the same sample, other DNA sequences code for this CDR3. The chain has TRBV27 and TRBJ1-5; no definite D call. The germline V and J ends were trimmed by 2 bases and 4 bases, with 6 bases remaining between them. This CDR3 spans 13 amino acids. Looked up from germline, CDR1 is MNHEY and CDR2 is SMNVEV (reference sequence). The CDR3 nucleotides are TGTGCCAGCAGTTTAGCGGAAAATCAGCCCCAGCATTTT. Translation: CASSLAENQPQHF.

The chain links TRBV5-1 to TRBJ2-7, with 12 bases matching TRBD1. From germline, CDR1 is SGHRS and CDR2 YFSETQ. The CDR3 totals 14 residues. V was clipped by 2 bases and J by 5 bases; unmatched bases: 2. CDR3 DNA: TGCGCCAGCAGCTTAGGGACAGGGGGCAACGAGCAGTACTTC. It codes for CASSLGTGGNEQYF.

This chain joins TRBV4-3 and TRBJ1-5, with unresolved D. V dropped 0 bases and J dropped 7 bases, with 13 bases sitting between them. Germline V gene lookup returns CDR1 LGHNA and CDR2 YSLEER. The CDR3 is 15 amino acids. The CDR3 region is CASSQEANGGQPQHF. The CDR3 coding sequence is TGCGCCAGCAGCCAAGAGGCGAACGGCGGGCAGCCCCAGCATTTT.

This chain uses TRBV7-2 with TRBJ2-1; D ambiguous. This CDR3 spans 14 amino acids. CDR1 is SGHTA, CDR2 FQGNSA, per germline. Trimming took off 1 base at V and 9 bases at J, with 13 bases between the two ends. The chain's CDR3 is CASSLGRSPGEQFF. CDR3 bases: TGTGCCAGCAGCTTAGGACGGAGCCCAGGTGAGCAGTTCTTC.

The CDR3 DNA reads as TGCAGCGTTGGCGGCACCACAGATACGCAGTATTTT. Translating it yields CSVGGTTDTQYF. The chain joins TRBV29-1 to TRBJ2-3; no clear D. CDR1 and CDR2 (germline): SQVTM, ANQGSEA. The CDR3 runs 12 residues. Trimming shortened V by 4 bases and J by 2 bases, and 7 bases separated the two germline ends.

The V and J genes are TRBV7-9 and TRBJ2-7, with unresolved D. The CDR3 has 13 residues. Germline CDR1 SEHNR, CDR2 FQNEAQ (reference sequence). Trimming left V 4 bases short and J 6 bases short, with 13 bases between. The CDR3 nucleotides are TGTGCCAGCAGCTCCCTGACCTCTCTCGAGCAGTACTTC. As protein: CASSSLTSLEQYF.

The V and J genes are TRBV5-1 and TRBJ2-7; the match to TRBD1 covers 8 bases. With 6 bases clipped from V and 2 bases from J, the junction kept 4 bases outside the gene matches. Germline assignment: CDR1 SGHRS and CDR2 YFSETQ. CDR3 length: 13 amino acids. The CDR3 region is CASTTGDTYEQYF. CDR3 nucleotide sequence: TGCGCCAGCACGACAGGGGACACCTACGAGCAGTACTTC.

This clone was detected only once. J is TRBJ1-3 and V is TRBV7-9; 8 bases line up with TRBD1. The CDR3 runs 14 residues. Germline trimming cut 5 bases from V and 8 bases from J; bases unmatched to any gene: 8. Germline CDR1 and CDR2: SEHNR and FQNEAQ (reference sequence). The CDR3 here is CASSRTGYGDTIYF. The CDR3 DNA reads TGTGCCAGCAGCAGGACAGGGTACGGAGACACCATATATTTT.